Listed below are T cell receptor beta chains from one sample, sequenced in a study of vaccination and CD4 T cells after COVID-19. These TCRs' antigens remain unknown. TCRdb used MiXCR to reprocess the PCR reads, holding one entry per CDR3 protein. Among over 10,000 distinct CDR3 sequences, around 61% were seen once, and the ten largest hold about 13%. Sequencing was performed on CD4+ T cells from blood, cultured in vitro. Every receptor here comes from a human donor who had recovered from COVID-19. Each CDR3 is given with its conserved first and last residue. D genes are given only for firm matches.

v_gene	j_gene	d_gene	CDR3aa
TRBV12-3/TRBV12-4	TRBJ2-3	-	CASSFHLGATDTQYF
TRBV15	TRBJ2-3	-	CATSRVSGIMGTDTQYF
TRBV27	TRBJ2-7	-	CASSSRAGEQYF
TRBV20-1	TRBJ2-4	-	CSARDLTGLAKNIQYF
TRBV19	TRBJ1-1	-	CASSMERATEAFF
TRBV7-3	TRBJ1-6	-	CASSRRANSPLHF
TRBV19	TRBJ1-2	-	CASSMVGTQANYGYTF
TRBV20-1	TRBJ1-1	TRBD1	CSARDDRGHTEAFF
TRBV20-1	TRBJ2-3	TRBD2	CSATYVLAGYTDTQYF
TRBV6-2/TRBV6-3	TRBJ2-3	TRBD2	CASSYSTREGSDTQYF
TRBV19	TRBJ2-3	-	CASSIGDTQYF